The present T cell receptor (beta chain) was sequenced within a study of blood T cell repertoires in COVID-19. Study context: Collection of acute and convalescent COVID-19 samples took place in the United States, Italy and Spain. T cells, B-cell-depleted T cells, or PBMCs supplied cDNA or gDNA.

Original processing methods: Counts of nucleated cells, estimated from reference gene primer amplification, were obtained. Method: immunoSEQ multiplex PCR; TCRdb's copy keeps in-frame clones and lacks some. The V and J calls and clone size come from that table; D and trimming were worked out from the DNA. The table has around 100,000 clones, approximately 84% seen once; the top ten hold over 2%. The CDR3 has 13 residues. Trimming took 9 bases from V and 6 from J, leaving 15 bases between them. The receptor's source is a human donor in a cohort sampled during active COVID-19. The sample comprised peripheral blood. The chain joins TRBV12-3 or TRBV12-4 to TRBJ1-5; perhaps TRBD1 as D (5 bases). The CDR3 nucleotides are TGTGCCAGTAACCTCGGGGGTGGTCAGCCCCAGCATTTT. The encoded protein is CASNLGGGQPQHF.